This entry features one T cell receptor (beta chain) sequence. In the original processing: Scientists estimated how many nucleated cells there were by amplifying reference gene primers. TCRdb keeps only in-frame clones here, not all; method: immunoSEQ multiplex PCR. V and J calls and clone size come straight from that table; D and trimming were deduced from the DNA. The sample records more than 250,000 clones, roughly 83% being singletons. These data originate in a study of blood T cell repertoires in COVID-19. Study-level background: Material from acute and convalescent COVID-19 was sourced from the United States, Italy and Spain. PBMCs, B-cell-depleted T cells, or T cells provided the cDNA or gDNA that made up the material.

The CDR3 length is 15 residues. Germline V gives CDR1 SQVTM, CDR2 ANQGSEA. Trimming removed 4 bases at V and 4 bases at J, with 19 bases between. The sample taken for sequencing was peripheral blood. The chain couples TRBV29-1 to TRBJ1-2; D gene unclear. The TCR originated in a woman aged 45-59 years with acute or convalescent COVID-19. CDR3 protein: CSVVSRSTYGYGYTF. The CDR3 bases are TGCAGCGTTGTCTCTCGGTCAACGTATGGCTATGGCTACACCTTC.